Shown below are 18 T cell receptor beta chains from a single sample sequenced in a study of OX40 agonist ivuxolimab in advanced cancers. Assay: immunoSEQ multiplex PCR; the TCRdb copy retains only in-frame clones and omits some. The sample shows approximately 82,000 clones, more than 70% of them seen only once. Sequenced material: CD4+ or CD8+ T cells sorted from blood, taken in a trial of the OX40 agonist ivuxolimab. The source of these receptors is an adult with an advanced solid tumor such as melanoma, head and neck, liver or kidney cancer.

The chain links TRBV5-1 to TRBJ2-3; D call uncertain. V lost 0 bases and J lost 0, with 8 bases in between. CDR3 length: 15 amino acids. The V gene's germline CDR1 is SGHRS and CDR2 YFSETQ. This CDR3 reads CASSLAGRSTDTQYF. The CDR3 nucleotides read TGCGCCAGCAGCTTGGCCGGCAGGAGCACAGATACGCAGTATTTT. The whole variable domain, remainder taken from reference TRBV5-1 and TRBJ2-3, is KAGVTQTPRYLIKTRGQQVTLSCSPISGHRSVSWYQQTPGQGLQFLFEYFSETQRNKGNFPGRFSGRQFSNSRSEMNVSTLELGDSALYLCASSLAGRSTDTQYFGPGTRLTVL.

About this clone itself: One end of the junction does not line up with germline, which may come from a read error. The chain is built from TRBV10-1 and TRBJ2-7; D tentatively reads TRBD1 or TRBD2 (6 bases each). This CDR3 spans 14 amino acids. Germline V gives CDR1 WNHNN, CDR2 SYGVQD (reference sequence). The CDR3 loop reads CVSDEGGCSYEQYF. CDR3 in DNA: TGCGTCAGCGACGAGGGGGGTTGCTCCTACGAGCAGTACTTC.

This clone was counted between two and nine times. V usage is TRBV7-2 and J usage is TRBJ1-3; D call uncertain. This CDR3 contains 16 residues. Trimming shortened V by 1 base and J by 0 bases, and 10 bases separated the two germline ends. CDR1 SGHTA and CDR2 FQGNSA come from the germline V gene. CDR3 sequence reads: CASSLGAANSGNTIYF. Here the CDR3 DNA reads TGTGCCAGCAGCTTAGGGGCGGCCAACTCTGGAAACACCATATATTTT. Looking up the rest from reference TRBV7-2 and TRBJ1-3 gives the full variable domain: GAGVSQSPSNKVTEKGKDVELRCDPISGHTALYWYRQSLGQGLEFLIYFQGNSAPDKSGLPSDRFSAERTGGSVSTLTIQRTQQEDSAVYLCASSLGAANSGNTIYFGEGSWLTVV.

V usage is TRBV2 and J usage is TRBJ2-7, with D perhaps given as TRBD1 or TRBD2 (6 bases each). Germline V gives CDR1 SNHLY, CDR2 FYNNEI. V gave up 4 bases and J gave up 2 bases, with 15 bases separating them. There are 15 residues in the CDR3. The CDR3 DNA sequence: TGTGCCAGCAGTGTAGGGGGGCTCCTACCCTACGAGCAGTACTTC. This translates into CASSVGGLLPYEQYF.

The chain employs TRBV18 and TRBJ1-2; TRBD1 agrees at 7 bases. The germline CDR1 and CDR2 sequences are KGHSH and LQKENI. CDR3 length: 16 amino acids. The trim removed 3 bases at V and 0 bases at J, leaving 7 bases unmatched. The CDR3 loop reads CASSPADRLANYGYTF. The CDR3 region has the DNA TGTGCCAGCTCACCCGCGGACAGGTTAGCTAACTATGGCTACACCTTC. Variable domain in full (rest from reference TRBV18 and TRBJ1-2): NAGVMQNPRHLVRRRGQEARLRCSPMKGHSHVYWYRQLPEEGLKFMVYLQKENIIDESGMPKERFSAEFPKEGPSILRIQQVVRGDSAAYFCASSPADRLANYGYTFGSGTRLTVV.

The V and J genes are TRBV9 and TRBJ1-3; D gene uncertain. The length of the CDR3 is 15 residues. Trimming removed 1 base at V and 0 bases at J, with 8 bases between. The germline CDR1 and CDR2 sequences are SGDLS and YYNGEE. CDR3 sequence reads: CASSVSSHSGNTIYF. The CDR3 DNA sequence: TGTGCCAGCAGCGTATCGTCCCACTCTGGAAACACCATATATTTT.

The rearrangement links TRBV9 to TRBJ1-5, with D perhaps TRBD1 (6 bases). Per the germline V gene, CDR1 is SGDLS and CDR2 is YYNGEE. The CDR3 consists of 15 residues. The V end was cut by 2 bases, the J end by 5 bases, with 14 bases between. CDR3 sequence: CASSVGASADQPQHF. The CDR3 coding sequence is TGTGCCAGCAGCGTGGGGGCCAGCGCGGATCAGCCCCAGCATTTT.

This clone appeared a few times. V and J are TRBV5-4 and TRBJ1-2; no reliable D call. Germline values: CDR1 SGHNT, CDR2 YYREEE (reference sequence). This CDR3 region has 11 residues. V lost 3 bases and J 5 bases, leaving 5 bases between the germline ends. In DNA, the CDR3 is TGTGCCAGCAGCTCCCGATATGGCTACACCTTC. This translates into CASSSRYGYTF.

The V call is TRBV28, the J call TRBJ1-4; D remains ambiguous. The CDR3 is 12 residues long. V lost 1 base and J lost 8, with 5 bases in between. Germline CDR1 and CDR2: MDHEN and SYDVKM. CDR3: CASSLLGEKLFF. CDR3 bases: TGTGCCAGCAGTTTATTAGGCGAAAAACTGTTTTTT. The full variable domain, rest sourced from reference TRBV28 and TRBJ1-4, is DVKVTQSSRYLVKRTGEKVFLECVQDMDHENMFWYRQDPGLGLRLIYFSYDVKMKEKGDIPEGYSVSREKKERFSLILESASTNQTSMYLCASSLLGEKLFFGSGTQLSVL.

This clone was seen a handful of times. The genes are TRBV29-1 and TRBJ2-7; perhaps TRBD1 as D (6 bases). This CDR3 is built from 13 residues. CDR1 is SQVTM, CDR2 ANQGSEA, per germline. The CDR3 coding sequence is TGCAGACCCCGGGGACACCCCTTGGGCGAGCAGTACTTC. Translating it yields CRPRGHPLGEQYF.

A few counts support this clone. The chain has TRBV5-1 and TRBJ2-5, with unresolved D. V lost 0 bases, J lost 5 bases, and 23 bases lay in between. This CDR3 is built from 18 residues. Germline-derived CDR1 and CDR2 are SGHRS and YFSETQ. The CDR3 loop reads CASSLDIRVGIGEETQYF. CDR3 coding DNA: TGCGCCAGCAGCTTGGACATTCGGGTGGGAATAGGCGAGGAGACCCAGTACTTC.

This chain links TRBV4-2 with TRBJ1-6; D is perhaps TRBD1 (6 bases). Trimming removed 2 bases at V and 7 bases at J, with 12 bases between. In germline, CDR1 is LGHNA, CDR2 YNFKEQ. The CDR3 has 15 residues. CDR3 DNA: TGTGCCAGCAGCCAAAGGGGGGGGGTCAATTCACCCCTCCACTTT. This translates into CASSQRGGVNSPLHF.

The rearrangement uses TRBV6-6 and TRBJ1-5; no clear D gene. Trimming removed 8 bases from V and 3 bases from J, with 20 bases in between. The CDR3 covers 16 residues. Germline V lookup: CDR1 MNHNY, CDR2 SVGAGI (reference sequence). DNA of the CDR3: TGTGCCAGCCGCCTGTTTAGGCTAAATAACAATCAGCCCCAGCATTTT. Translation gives CASRLFRLNNNQPQHF.

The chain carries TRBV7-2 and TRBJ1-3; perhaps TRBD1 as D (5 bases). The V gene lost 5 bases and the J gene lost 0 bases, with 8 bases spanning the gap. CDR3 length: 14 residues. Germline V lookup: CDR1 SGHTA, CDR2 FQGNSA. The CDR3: CASSPRVSGNTIYF. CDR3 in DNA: TGTGCCAGCAGCCCCAGGGTCTCTGGAAACACCATATATTTT. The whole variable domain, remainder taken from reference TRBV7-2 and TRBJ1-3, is GAGVSQSPSNKVTEKGKDVELRCDPISGHTALYWYRQSLGQGLEFLIYFQGNSAPDKSGLPSDRFSAERTGGSVSTLTIQRTQQEDSAVYLCASSPRVSGNTIYFGEGSWLTVV.

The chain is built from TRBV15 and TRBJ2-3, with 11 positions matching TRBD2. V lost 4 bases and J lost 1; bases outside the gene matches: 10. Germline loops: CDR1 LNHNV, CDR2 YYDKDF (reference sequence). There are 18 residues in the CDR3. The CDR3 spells CATSTDYLAGGRTDTQYF. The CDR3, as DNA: TGTGCCACCAGCACCGATTACTTAGCGGGGGGGCGCACAGATACGCAGTATTTT.

DNA for the CDR3: TGTGCCAGCAGCGTCGGGACTAGCGGGGGGGCTACGCAGTATTTT. Translated: CASSVGTSGGATQYF. The V and J genes are TRBV7-2 and TRBJ2-3; TRBD2 aligns across 16 bases. CDR3 length: 15 residues. After removal of 5 bases from V and 8 bases from J, the junction contained 4 bases not matched to a gene. The V gene's germline CDR1 is SGHTA and CDR2 FQGNSA.

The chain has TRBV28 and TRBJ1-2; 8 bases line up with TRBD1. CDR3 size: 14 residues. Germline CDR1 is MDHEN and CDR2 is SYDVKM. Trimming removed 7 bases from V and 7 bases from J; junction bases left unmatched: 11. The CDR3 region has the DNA TGTGCCAGCATTTCTTCCGACAGGGGTGGTGGCTACACCTTC. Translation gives CASISSDRGGGYTF.

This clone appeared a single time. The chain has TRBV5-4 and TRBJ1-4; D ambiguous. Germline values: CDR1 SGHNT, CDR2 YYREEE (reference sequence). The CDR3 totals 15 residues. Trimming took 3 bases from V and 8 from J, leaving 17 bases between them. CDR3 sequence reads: CASSSREVLREKLFF. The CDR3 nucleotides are TGTGCCAGCAGCTCCCGGGAGGTGCTGCGGGAAAAACTGTTTTTT. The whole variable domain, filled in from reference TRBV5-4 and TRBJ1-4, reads ETGVTQSPTHLIKTRGQQVTLRCSSQSGHNTVSWYQQALGQGPQFIFQYYREEENGRGNFPPRFSGLQFPNYSSELNVNALELDDSALYLCASSSREVLREKLFFGSGTQLSVL.